The source of this T cell receptor beta chain is a study of response to subunit inactivated influenza vaccine. The CDR3 covers 15 residues. V lost 3 bases and J 2 bases, leaving 15 bases between the germline ends. Germline values: CDR1 DFQATT, CDR2 SNEGSKA (reference sequence). From the RT-PCR reads, TCRdb called clonotypes with MiXCR, one entry per CDR3 protein. The table records under 550,000 distinct CDR3 sequences, less than 7.5% of them present only once. The chain couples TRBV20-1 to TRBJ2-3, with D possibly being TRBD2 (6 bases). Source: PBMCs from blood, taken around 25 months after vaccination. The receptor was derived from a man between 50 and 69 years old who received an inactivated influenza vaccine. In DNA form, the CDR3 reads TGCAGTGCTAGCCCCCCTCTAGCGAACACAGATACGCAGTATTTT. It codes for CSASPPLANTDTQYF.